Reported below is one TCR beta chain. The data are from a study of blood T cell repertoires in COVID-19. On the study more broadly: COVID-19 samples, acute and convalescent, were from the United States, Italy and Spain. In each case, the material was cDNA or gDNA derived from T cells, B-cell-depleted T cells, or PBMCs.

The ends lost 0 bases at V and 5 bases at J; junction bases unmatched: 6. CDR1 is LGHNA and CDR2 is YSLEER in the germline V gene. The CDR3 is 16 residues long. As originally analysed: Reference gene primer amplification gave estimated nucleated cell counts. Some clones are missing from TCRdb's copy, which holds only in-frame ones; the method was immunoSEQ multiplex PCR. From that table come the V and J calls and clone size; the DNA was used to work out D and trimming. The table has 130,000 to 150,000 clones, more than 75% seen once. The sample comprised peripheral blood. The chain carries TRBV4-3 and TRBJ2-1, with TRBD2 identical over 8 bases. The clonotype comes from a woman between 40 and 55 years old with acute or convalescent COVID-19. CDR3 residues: CASSQEETSENNEQFF. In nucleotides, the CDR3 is TGCGCCAGCAGCCAAGAGGAGACTAGCGAGAACAATGAGCAGTTCTTC.